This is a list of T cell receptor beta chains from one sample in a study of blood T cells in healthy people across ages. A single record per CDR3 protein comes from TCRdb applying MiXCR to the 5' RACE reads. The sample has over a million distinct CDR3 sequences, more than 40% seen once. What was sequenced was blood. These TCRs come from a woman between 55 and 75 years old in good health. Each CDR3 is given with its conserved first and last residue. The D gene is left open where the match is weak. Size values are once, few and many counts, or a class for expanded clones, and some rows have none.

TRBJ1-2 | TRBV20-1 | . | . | CSARAPWTATRYGYTF | TGCAGTGCTAGGGCCCCATGGACAGCGACGCGCTATGGCTACACCTTC
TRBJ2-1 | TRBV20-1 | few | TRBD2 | CSARDASGRPTYNEQFF | TGCAGTGCTAGAGACGCTAGCGGGAGGCCTACCTACAATGAGCAGTTCTTC
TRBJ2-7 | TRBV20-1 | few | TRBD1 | CSARDTGGSYEQYF | TGCAGTGCTAGAGATACAGGGGGTTCCTACGAGCAGTACTTC
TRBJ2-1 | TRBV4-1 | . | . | CASSQDIPWGKNEQFF | TGCGCCAGCAGCCAAGATATACCGTGGGGCAAAAATGAGCAGTTCTTC
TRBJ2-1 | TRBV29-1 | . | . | CSNAGVDNEQFF | TGCAGCAACGCTGGGGTCGACAATGAGCAGTTCTTC
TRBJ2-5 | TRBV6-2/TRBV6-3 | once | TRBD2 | CASSPGTSRITTETQYF | TGTGCCAGCAGCCCCGGGACTAGCAGGATAACAACGGAGACCCAGTACTTC
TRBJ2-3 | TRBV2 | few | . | CASSEQGEDTQYF | TGTGCCAGCAGTGAGCAGGGAGAAGATACGCAGTATTTT
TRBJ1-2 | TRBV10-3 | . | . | CATGPGLRTFGYTF | TGTGCCACCGGCCCGGGACTCCGGACCTTCGGCTACACCTTC
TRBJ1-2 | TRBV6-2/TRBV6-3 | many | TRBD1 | CASRDRARGYTF | TGTGCCAGCCGGGACAGGGCGAGGGGCTACACCTTC
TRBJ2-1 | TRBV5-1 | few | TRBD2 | CASSPGLAGGVEQFF | TGCGCCAGCAGCCCGGGACTAGCGGGAGGGGTTGAGCAGTTCTTC
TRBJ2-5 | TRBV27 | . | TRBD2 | CASSPRRTSGRPQETQYF | TGTGCCAGCAGCCCCCGTCGGACTAGCGGGAGGCCCCAAGAGACCCAGTACTTC
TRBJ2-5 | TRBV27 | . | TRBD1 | CASSTAATGVSQETQYF | TGTGCCAGCAGCACTGCCGCGACAGGGGTTAGTCAAGAGACCCAGTACTTC
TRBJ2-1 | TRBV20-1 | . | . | CSARGEDSRYNEQFF | TGCAGTGCTAGAGGGGAAGACTCAAGATACAATGAACAGTTCTTC
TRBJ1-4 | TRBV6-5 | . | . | CASSYGGAGEKLFF | TGTGCCAGCAGTTACGGGGGGGCAGGGGAAAAACTGTTTTTT
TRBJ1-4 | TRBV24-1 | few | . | CATNGDGEKLFF | TGTGCCACCAATGGGGATGGGGAAAAACTGTTTTTT
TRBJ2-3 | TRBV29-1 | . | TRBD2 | CSTLGGTSGRFTDTQYF | TGCAGCACTCTCGGAGGGACTAGCGGGAGGTTCACAGATACGCAGTATTTT
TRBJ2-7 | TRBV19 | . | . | CASSKEGFPSYEQYF | TGTGCCAGTAGCAAGGAGGGCTTTCCCTCCTACGAGCAGTACTTC
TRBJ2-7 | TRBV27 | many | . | CASSLGVEQYF | TGTGCCAGCAGTTTAGGGGTCGAGCAGTACTTC